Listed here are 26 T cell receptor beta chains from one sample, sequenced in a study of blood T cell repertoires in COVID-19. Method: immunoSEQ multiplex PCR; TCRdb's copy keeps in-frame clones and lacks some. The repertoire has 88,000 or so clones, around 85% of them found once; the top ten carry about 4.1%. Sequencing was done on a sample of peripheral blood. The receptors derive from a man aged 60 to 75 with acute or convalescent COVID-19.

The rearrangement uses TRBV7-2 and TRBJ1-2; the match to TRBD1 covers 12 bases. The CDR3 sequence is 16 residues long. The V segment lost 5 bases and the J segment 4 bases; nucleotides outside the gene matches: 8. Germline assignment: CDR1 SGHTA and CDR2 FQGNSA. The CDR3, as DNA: TGTGCCAGCAGCGAGACCGGGACAGGGGGCGGCTATGGCTACACCTTC. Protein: CASSETGTGGGYGYTF.

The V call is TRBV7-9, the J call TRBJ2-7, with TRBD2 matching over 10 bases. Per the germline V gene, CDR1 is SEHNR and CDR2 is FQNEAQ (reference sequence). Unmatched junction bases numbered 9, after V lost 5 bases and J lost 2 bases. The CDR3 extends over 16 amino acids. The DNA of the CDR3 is TGTGCCAGCAGCCCGTCGCTAGCGGGAGCGGCCTACGAGCAGTACTTC. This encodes CASSPSLAGAAYEQYF.

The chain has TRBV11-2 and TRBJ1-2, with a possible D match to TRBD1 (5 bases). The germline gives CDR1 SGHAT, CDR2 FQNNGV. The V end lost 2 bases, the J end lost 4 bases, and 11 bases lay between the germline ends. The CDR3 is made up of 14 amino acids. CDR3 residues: CASSLSGVGYGYTF. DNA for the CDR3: TGTGCCAGCAGCTTATCGGGGGTGGGCTATGGCTACACCTTC.

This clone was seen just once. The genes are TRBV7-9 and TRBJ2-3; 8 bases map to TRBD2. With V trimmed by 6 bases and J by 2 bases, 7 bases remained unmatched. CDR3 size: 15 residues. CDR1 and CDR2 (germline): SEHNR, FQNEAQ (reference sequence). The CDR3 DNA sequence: TGTGCCAGCAGGTCACTAGCGGTTTACACAGATACGCAGTATTTT. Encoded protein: CASRSLAVYTDTQYF. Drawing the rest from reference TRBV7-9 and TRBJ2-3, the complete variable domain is DTGVSQNPRHKITKRGQNVTFRCDPISEHNRLYWYRQTLGQGPEFLTYFQNEAQLEKSRLLSDRFSAERPKGSFSTLEIQRTEQGDSAMYLCASRSLAVYTDTQYFGPGTRLTVL.

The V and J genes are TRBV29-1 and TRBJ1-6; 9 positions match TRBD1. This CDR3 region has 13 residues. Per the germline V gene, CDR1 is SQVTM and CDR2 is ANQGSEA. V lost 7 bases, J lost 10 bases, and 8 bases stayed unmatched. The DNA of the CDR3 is TGCAGCGCCAGGGACAGGGTAGGCTCACCCCTCCACTTT. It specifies CSARDRVGSPLHF. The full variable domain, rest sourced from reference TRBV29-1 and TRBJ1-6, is SAVISQKPSRDICQRGTSLTIQCQVDSQVTMMFWYRQQPGQSLTLIATANQGSEATYESGFVIDKFPISRPNLTFSTLTVSNMSPEDSSIYLCSARDRVGSPLHFGNGTRLTVT.

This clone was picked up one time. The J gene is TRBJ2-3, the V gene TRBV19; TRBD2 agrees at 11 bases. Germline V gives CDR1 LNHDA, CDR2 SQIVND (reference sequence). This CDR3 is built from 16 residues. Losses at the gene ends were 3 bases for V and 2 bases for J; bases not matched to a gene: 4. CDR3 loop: CASSITSGGPTDTQYF. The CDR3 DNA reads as TGTGCCAGTAGTATCACTAGCGGGGGCCCCACAGATACGCAGTATTTT.

Here the CDR3 reads CASSRGTWGGRGTEAFF. The CDR3 DNA is TGTGCCAGTAGTAGAGGGACTTGGGGGGGCCGTGGCACTGAAGCTTTCTTT. The chain combines TRBV19 with TRBJ1-1; TRBD1 is a possible D gene (6 bases). The CDR3 has 17 amino acids. Trimming left V 4 bases short and J 4 bases short, with 22 bases between. Per the germline V gene, CDR1 is LNHDA and CDR2 is SQIVND (reference sequence).

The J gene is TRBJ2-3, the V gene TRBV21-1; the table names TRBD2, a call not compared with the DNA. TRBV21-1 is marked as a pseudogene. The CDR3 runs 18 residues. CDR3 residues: CASSILQGSGGAPDTQYF. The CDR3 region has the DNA TGTGCCAGCAGCATCCTCCAGGGGAGCGGGGGGGCCCCAGATACGCAGTATTTT.

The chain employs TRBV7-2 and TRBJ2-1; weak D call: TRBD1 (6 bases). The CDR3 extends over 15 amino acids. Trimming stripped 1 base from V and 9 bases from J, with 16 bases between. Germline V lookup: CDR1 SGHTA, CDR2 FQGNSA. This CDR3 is CASSLGGRGVVEQFF. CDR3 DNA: TGTGCCAGCAGCTTAGGTGGCAGGGGTGTGGTTGAGCAGTTCTTC. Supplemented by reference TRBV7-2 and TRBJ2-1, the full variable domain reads GAGVSQSPSNKVTEKGKDVELRCDPISGHTALYWYRQSLGQGLEFLIYFQGNSAPDKSGLPSDRFSAERTGGSVSTLTIQRTQQEDSAVYLCASSLGGRGVVEQFFGPGTRLTVL.

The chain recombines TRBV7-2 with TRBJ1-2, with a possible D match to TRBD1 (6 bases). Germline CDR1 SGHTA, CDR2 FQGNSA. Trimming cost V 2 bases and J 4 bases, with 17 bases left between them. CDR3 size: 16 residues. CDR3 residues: CASSLTVVDRIYGYTF. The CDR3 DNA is TGTGCCAGCAGCTTAACCGTTGTCGACAGGATCTATGGCTACACCTTC.

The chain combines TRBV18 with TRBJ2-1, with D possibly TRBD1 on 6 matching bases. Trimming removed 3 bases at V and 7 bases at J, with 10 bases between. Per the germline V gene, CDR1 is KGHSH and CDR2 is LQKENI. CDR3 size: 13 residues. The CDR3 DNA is TGTGCCAGCTCACCCTTACAGGGAAATGAGCAGTTCTTC. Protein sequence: CASSPLQGNEQFF.

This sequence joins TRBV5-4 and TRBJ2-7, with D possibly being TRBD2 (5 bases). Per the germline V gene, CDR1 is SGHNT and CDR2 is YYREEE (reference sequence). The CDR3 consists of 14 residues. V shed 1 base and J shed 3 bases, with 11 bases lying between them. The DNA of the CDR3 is TGTGCCAGCAGCTTGAGGGAGAACCGCTACGAGCAGTACTTC. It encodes CASSLRENRYEQYF. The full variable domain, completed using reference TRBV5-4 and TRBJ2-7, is ETGVTQSPTHLIKTRGQQVTLRCSSQSGHNTVSWYQQALGQGPQFIFQYYREEENGRGNFPPRFSGLQFPNYSSELNVNALELDDSALYLCASSLRENRYEQYFGPGTRLTVT.

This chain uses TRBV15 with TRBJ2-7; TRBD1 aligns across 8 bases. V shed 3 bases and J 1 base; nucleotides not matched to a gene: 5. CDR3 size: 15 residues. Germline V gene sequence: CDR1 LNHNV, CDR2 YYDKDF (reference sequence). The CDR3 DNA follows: TGTGCCACCAGCAGGATAGGACAGGGATCCTACGAGCAGTACTTC. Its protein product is CATSRIGQGSYEQYF.

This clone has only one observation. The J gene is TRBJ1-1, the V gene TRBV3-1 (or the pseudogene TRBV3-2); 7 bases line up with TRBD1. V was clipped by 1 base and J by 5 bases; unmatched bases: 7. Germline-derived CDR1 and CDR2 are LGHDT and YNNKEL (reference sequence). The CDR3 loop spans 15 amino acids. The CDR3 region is CASSQGRGRGTEAFF. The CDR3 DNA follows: TGTGCCAGCAGCCAAGGCCGGGGCAGGGGGACTGAAGCTTTCTTT.

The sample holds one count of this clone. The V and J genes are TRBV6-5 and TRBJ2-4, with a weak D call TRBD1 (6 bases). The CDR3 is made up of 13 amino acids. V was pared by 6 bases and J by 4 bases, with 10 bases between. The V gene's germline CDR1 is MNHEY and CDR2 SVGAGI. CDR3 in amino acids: CASSRDKKNIQYF. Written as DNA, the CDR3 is TGTGCCAGCAGCAGGGACAAGAAAAACATTCAGTACTTC.

CDR3 sequence: CASRNSGTGGFLVVQPQHF. The DNA for the CDR3 is TGTGCCAGTAGAAATTCCGGGACAGGGGGCTTTTTAGTAGTCCAGCCCCAGCATTTT. V gene TRBV19 combines with J gene TRBJ1-5; TRBD1 matches 12 bases. CDR3 length: 19 residues. V shed 6 bases and J 7 bases; nucleotides not matched to a gene: 19. Per the germline V gene, CDR1 is LNHDA and CDR2 is SQIVND (reference sequence). The complete variable domain, with remaining parts taken from reference TRBV19 and TRBJ1-5, reads DGGITQSPKYLFRKEGQNVTLSCEQNLNHDAMYWYRQDPGQGLRLIYYSQIVNDFQKGDIAEGYSVSREKKESFPLTVTSAQKNPTAFYLCASRNSGTGGFLVVQPQHFGDGTRLSIL.

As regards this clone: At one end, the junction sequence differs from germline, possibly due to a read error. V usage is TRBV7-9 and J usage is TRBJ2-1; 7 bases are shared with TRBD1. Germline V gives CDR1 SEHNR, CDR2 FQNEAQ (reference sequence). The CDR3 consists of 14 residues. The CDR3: CASTLMTGYNEQFF. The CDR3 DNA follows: TGTGCCAGCACCTTAATGACAGGGTACAATGAGCAGTTCTTC.

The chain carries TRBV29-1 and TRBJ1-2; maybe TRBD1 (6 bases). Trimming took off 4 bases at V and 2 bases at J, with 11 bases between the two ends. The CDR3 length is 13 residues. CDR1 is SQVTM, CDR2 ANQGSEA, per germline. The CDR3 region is CSVGGHNNYGYTF. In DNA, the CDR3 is TGCAGCGTTGGGGGACACAACAACTATGGCTACACCTTC.

Here the CDR3 DNA reads TGCGCCAGCAGCCAAGACCGGGCCTACGAGCAGTACTTC. Translating it yields CASSQDRAYEQYF. The chain combines TRBV4-1 with TRBJ2-7; no clear D gene. Deletions cut 0 bases from V and 2 bases from J, with 5 bases between. This CDR3 region has 13 residues. CDR1 is MGHRA and CDR2 is YSYEKL in the germline V gene.

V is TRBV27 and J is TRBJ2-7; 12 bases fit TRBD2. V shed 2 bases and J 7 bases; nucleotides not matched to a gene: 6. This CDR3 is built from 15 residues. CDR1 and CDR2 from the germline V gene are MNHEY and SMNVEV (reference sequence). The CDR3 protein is CASSLTASGRAEQYF. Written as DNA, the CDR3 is TGTGCCAGCAGTTTAACGGCTAGCGGGAGGGCAGAGCAGTACTTC.

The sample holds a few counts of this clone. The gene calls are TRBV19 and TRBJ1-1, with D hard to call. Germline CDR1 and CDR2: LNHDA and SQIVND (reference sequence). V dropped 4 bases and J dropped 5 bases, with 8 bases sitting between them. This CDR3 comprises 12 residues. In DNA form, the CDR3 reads TGTGCCAGTAGTACCGGGATAACTGAAGCTTTCTTT. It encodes CASSTGITEAFF. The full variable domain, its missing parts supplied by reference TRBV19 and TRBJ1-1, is DGGITQSPKYLFRKEGQNVTLSCEQNLNHDAMYWYRQDPGQGLRLIYYSQIVNDFQKGDIAEGYSVSREKKESFPLTVTSAQKNPTAFYLCASSTGITEAFFGQGTRLTVV.

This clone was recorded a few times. In DNA, the CDR3 is TGTGCCAGCAGCACCTCAGGGGGCTTAACTGGAAACACCATATATTTT. Amino acid sequence: CASSTSGGLTGNTIYF. This chain joins TRBV7-9 and TRBJ1-3; 8 bases match TRBD1. V was clipped by 5 bases and J by 2 bases; unmatched bases: 8. Germline values: CDR1 SEHNR, CDR2 FQNEAQ (reference sequence). The CDR3 contains 16 residues. Full variable domain (missing parts from reference TRBV7-9 and TRBJ1-3): DTGVSQNPRHKITKRGQNVTFRCDPISEHNRLYWYRQTLGQGPEFLTYFQNEAQLEKSRLLSDRFSAERPKGSFSTLEIQRTEQGDSAMYLCASSTSGGLTGNTIYFGEGSWLTVV.

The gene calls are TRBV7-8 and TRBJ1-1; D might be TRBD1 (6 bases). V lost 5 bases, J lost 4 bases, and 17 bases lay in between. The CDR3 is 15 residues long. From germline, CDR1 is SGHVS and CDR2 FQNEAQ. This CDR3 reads CASSPDRFWSTEAFF. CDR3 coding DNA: TGTGCCAGCAGCCCTGACAGGTTTTGGAGCACTGAAGCTTTCTTT. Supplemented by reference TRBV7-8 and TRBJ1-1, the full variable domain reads GAGVSQSPRYKVAKRGQDVALRCDPISGHVSLFWYQQALGQGPEFLTYFQNEAQLDKSGLPSDRFFAERPEGSVSTLKIQRTQQEDSAVYLCASSPDRFWSTEAFFGQGTRLTVV.

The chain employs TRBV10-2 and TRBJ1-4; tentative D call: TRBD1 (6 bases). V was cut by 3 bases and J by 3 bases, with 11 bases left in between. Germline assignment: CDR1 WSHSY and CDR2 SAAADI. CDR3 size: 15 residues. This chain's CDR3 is CASSDRGAPNEKLFF. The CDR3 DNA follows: TGCGCCAGCAGTGATCGGGGGGCCCCTAATGAAAAACTGTTTTTT.

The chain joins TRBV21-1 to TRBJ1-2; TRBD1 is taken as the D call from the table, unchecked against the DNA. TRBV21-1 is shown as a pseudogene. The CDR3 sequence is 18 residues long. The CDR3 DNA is TGTGCCAGCAGCATTTACCGGGACAGGGGGTCTAGATCGGATGGCTACACCTTC. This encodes CASSIYRDRGSRSDGYTF.

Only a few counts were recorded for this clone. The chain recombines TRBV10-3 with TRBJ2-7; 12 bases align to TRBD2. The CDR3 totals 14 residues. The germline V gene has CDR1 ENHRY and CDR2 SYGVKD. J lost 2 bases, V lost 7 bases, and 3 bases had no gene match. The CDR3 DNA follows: TGTGCCATCACCCGGACTAGCGGGACCTACGAGCAGTACTTC. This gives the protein CAITRTSGTYEQYF.